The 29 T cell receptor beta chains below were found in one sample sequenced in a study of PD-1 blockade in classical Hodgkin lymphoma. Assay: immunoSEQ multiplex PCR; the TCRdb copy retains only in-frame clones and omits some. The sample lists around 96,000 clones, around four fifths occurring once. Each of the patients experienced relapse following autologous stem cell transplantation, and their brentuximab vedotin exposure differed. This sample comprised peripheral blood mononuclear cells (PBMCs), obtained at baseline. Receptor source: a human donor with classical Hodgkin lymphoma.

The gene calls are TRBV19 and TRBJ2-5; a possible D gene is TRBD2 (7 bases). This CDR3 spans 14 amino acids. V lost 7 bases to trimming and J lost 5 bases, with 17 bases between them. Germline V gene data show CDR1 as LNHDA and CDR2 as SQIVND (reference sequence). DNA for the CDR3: TGTGCCAGTAACGCCGGGGGGCCTGCGGAGACCCAGTACTTC. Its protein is CASNAGGPAETQYF.

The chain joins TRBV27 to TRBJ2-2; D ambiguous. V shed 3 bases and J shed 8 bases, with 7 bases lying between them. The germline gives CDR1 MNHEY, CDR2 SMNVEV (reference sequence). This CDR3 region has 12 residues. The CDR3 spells CASSFLGGELFF. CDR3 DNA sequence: TGTGCCAGCAGTTTCTTGGGGGGGGAGCTGTTTTTT.

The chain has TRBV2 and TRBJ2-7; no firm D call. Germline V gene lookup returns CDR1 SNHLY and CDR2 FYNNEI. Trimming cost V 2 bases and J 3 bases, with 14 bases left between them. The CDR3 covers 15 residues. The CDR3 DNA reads TGTGCCAGCAGTGAAAGGGCAGTTCCGTACTACGAGCAGTACTTC. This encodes CASSERAVPYYEQYF.

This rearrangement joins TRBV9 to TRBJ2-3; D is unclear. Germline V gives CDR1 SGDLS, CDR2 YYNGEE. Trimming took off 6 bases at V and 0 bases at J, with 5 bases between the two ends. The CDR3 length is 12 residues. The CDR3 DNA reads TGTGCCAGCACCGGAAGCACAGATACGCAGTATTTT. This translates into CASTGSTDTQYF.

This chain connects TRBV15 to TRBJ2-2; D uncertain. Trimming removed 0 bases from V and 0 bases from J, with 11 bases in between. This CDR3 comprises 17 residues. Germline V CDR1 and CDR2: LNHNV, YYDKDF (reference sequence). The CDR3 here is CATSRDLGVSNTGELFF. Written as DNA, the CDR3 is TGTGCCACCAGCAGAGATCTGGGCGTATCGAACACCGGGGAGCTGTTTTTT.

The CDR3 coding sequence is TGTGCCTGGAGTCAAGGGACTAGCGGGAAACAGTTCTTC. It yields the protein CAWSQGTSGKQFF. The chain recombines TRBV30 with TRBJ2-1; 13 nucleotides agree with TRBD2. The germline V gene has CDR1 GTSNPN and CDR2 SVGIG (reference sequence). The CDR3 covers 13 residues. The junction had 5 bases not matched to a gene; V was cut back by 2 bases and J by 13 bases. The full variable domain, its missing parts supplied by reference TRBV30 and TRBJ2-1, is SQTIHQWPATLVQPVGSPLSLECTVEGTSNPNLYWYRQAAGRGLQLLFYSVGIGQISSEVPQNLSASRPQDRQFILSSKKLLLSDSGFYLCAWSQGTSGKQFFGPGTRLTVL.

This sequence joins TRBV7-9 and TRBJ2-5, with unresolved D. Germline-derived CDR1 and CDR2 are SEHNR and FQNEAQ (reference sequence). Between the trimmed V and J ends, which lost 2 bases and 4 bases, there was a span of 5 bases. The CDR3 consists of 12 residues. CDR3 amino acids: CASSLMGETQYF. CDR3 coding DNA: TGTGCCAGCAGCTTAATGGGAGAGACCCAGTACTTC.

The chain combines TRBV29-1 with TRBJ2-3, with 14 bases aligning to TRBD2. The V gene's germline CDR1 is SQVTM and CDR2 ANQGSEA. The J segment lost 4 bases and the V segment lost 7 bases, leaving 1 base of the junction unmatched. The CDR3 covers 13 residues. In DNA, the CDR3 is TGCAGCGAGACTAGCGGGAGGGCAGATACGCAGTATTTT. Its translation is CSETSGRADTQYF.

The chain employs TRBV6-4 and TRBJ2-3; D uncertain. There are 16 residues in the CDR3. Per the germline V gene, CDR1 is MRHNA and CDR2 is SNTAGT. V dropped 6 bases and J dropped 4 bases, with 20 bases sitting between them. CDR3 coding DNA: TGTGCCAGCAGCCAGTCTCTAGGTGGCCTCCCAGATACGCAGTATTTT. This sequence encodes CASSQSLGGLPDTQYF.

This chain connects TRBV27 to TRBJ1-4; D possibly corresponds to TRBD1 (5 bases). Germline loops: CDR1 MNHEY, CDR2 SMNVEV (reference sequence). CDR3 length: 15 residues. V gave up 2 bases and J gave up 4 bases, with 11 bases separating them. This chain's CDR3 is CASSLQAGLNEKLFF. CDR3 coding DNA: TGTGCCAGCAGTTTACAGGCAGGGCTTAATGAAAAACTGTTTTTT.

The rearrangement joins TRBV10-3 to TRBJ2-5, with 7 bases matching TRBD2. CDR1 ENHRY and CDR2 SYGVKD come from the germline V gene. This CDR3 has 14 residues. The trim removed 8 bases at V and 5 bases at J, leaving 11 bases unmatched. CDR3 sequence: CAIGFAGVGETQYF. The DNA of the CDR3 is TGTGCCATCGGTTTTGCGGGGGTTGGGGAGACCCAGTACTTC.

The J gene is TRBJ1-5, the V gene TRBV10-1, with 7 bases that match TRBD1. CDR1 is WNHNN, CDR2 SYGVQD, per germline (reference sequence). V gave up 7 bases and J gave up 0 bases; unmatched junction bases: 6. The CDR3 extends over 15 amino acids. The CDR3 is CASTETGRSNQPQHF. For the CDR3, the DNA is TGCGCCAGCACCGAGACAGGGCGTAGCAATCAGCCCCAGCATTTT.

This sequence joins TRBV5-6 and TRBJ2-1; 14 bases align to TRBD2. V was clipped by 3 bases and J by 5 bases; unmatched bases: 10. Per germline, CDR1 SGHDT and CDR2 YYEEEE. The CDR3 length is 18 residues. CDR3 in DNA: TGTGCCAGCAGCTCCTTGACTAGCGGGAGGGCCATCCACAATGAGCAGTTCTTC. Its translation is CASSSLTSGRAIHNEQFF.

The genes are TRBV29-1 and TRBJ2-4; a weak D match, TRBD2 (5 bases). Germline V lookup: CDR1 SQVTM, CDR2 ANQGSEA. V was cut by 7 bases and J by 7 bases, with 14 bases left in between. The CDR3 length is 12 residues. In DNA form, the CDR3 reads TGCAGCGGCCGGGGTAGGGCGAACATTCAGTACTTC. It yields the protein CSGRGRANIQYF.

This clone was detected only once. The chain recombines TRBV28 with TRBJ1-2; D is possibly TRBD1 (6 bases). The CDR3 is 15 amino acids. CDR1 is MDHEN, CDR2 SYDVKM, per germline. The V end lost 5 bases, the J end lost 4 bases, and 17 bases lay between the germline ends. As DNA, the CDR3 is TGTGCCAGCAGTACCCTAATACAGGGAGGCTATGGCTACACCTTC. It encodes CASSTLIQGGYGYTF.

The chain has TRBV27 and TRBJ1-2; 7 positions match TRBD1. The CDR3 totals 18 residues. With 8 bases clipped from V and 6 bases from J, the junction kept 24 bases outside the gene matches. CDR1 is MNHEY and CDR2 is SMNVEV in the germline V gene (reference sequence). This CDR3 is CASGRRESRDRKLHGYTF. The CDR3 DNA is TGTGCCAGCGGGAGGAGGGAGAGCCGGGACAGAAAACTTCATGGCTACACCTTC.

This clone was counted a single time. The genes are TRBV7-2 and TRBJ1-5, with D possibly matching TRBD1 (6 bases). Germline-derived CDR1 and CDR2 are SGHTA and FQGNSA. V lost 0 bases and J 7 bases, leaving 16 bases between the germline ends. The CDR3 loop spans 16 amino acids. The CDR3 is CASSLAGGALGQPQHF. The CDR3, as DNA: TGTGCCAGCAGCTTAGCGGGGGGGGCGCTCGGGCAGCCCCAGCATTTT.

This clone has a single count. The CDR3 sequence: CASSMLGTGGYGTQYF. The CDR3 DNA sequence: TGTGCCAGTAGTATGCTCGGGACAGGGGGGTATGGGACCCAGTACTTC. This chain links TRBV19 with TRBJ2-5; 11 bases align to TRBD1. In germline, CDR1 is LNHDA, CDR2 SQIVND (reference sequence). This CDR3 has 16 residues. J gave up 7 bases and V 3 bases, and 10 bases lay outside the gene matches.

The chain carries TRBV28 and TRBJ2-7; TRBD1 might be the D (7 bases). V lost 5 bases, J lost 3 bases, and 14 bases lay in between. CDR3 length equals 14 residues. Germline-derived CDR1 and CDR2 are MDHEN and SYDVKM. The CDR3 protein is CASSRQGGGYEQYF. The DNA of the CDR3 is TGTGCCAGCAGTCGACAGGGAGGAGGCTACGAGCAGTACTTC.

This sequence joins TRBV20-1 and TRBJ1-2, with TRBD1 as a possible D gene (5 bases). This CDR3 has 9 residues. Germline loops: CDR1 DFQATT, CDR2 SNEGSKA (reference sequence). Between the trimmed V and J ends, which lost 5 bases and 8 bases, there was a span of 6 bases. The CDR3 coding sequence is TGCAGTGCTGGGGGGGGCTACACCTTC. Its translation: CSAGGGYTF.

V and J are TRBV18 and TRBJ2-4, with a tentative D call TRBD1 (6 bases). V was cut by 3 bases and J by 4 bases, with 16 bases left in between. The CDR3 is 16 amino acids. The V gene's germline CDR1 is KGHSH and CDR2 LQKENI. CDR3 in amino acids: CASSPATDGTKNIQYF. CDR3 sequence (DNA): TGTGCCAGCTCACCCGCGACAGATGGGACAAAAAACATTCAGTACTTC.

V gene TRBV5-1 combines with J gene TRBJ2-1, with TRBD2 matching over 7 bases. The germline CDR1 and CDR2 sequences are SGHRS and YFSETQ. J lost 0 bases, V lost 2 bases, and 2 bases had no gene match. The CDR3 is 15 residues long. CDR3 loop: CASSFSGGSYNEQFF. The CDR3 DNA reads TGCGCCAGCAGCTTTTCGGGAGGCTCCTACAATGAGCAGTTCTTC.

This CDR3 is CASSPTRDWINEQFF. As DNA, the CDR3 is TGTGCCAGCAGCCCAACCCGGGACTGGATCAATGAGCAGTTCTTC. This rearrangement joins TRBV7-9 to TRBJ2-1; TRBD2 might be the D (6 bases). Trimming took off 5 bases at V and 6 bases at J, with 17 bases between the two ends. Germline V CDR1 and CDR2: SEHNR, FQNEAQ (reference sequence). The CDR3 covers 15 residues.

The CDR3 here is CASSIRGPPNTEAFF. The DNA for the CDR3 is TGTGCCAGCAGCATAAGGGGCCCGCCGAACACTGAAGCTTTCTTT. V is TRBV7-2 and J is TRBJ1-1, with a possible D match to TRBD1 (5 bases). CDR3 length: 15 amino acids. The V end lost 5 bases, the J end lost 1 base, and 14 bases lay between the germline ends. Germline CDR1 is SGHTA and CDR2 is FQGNSA.

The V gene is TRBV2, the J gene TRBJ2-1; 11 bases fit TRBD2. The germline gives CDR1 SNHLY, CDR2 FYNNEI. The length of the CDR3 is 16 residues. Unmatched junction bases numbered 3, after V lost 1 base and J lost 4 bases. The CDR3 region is CASSEVTSGRYNEQFF. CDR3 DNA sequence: TGTGCCAGCAGTGAAGTCACTAGCGGGAGATACAATGAGCAGTTCTTC.

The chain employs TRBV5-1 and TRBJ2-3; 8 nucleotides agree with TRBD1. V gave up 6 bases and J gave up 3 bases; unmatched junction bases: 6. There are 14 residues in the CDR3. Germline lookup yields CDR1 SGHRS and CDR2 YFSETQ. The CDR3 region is CASKVQGVTDTQYF. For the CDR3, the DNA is TGCGCCAGCAAGGTACAGGGGGTGACAGATACGCAGTATTTT. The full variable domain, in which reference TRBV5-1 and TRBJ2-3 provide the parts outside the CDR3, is KAGVTQTPRYLIKTRGQQVTLSCSPISGHRSVSWYQQTPGQGLQFLFEYFSETQRNKGNFPGRFSGRQFSNSRSEMNVSTLELGDSALYLCASKVQGVTDTQYFGPGTRLTVL.

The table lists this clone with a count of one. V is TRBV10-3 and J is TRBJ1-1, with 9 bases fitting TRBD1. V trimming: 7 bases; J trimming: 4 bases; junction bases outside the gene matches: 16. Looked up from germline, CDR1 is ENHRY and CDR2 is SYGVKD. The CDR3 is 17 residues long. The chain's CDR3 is CAITKPGGGTGITEAFF. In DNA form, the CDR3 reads TGTGCCATCACCAAGCCGGGGGGTGGGACAGGGATCACTGAAGCTTTCTTT.

CDR3: CASSGQGSSYEQYF. The CDR3 DNA follows: TGTGCCAGCTCTGGACAGGGTTCATCGTACGAGCAGTACTTC. V usage is TRBV2 and J usage is TRBJ2-7; 8 nucleotides agree with TRBD1. The junction had 10 bases not matched to a gene; V was cut back by 8 bases and J by 4 bases. The CDR3 loop spans 14 amino acids. Germline lookup yields CDR1 SNHLY and CDR2 FYNNEI.

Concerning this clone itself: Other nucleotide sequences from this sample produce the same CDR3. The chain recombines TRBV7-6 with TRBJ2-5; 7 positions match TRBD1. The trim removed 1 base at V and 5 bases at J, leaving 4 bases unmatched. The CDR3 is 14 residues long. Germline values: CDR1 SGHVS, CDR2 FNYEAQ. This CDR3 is CASSLVGGAETQYF. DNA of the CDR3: TGTGCCAGCAGCTTAGTAGGGGGCGCGGAGACCCAGTACTTC.